The 8 T cell receptor beta chains below all came from one sample that was sequenced in a study of T cells in women clearing cervical HPV infection listed by TCRdb under 2018. To prepare the library, the immunoSEQ multiplex PCR assay was applied. TCRdb re-hosts the immuneACCESS table, in-frame sequences only. Its copies lack some clones; in the studies checked, an unresolved V gene accounts for under half of them, and the cause for the rest is not known. Per the sample table, the count is some 16,000 clones. The ten largest clonotypes hold about 10% of the sample. Source material: blood buffy coat. These receptors were taken from a woman between 18 and 75 years old with a cervical HPV16 infection that either progressed to CIN3+ or cleared (not recorded which).

Comment on this clone: The read is 3 residues too short to cover the CDR3 end, so that end is filled in from the germline J gene. The chain recombines TRBV5-1 with TRBJ2-7, with D possibly TRBD1 on 6 matching bases. CDR1 and CDR2 from the germline V gene are SGHRS and YFSETQ. The germline V and J ends were trimmed by 0 bases and 6 bases, with 13 bases remaining between them. There are 14 residues in the CDR3. The CDR3 bases that were read are TGCGCCAGCAGCTTGGATGAGGGGGTCGTCGAG. This sequence encodes CASSLDEGVVE. The full CDR3 protein reads CASSLDEGVVEQYF.

As for this clone: The read ends 3 residues shy of where the CDR3 ends; the end is completed using the germline J gene. V gene TRBV6-2 or TRBV6-3 combines with J gene TRBJ2-7, with 14 bases matching TRBD2. Germline V CDR1 and CDR2: MNHEY, SVGEGT. CDR3 length equals 15 residues. V trimming: 5 bases; J trimming: 5 bases; junction bases outside the gene matches: 5. The CDR3 protein is CASSRTSGGSDEQYF. The DNA read from the CDR3 is TGTGCCAGCAGTCGGACTAGCGGGGGGTCTGACGAG.

With regard to this clone: The read falls 3 residues short of the CDR3 end, and the missing part is taken from the germline J gene. The chain joins TRBV30 to TRBJ2-3, with TRBD1 as a possible D gene (6 bases). Germline V gene sequence: CDR1 GTSNPN, CDR2 SVGIG (reference sequence). The CDR3 loop spans 15 amino acids. The CDR3 region is CAWSVGDRTNQPQYF. The covered CDR3 bases are TGTGCCTGGAGTGTAGGTGACAGGACAAATCAGCCG.

Worth noting for this clone: The CDR3 end falls 3 residues outside the read, so it is completed with the germline J gene. The chain recombines TRBV14 with TRBJ2-7; D call uncertain. This CDR3 comprises 12 residues. Germline lookup yields CDR1 SGHDN and CDR2 FVKESK. The V gene lost 3 bases and the J gene lost 3 bases, with 6 bases spanning the gap. CDR3 DNA (partial): TGTGCCAGCAGCCATTCCATCTACGAG. Its protein product is CASSHSIYE. The entire CDR3 protein is CASSHSIYEQYF.

A note on this clone: The read halts 3 residues ahead of the CDR3 end, with the missing end drawn from the germline J gene. V usage is TRBV5-4 and J usage is TRBJ2-7, with TRBD2 identical over 14 bases. This CDR3 contains 15 residues. Germline V gene sequence: CDR1 SGHNT, CDR2 YYREEE (reference sequence). V lost 4 bases, J lost 6 bases, and 6 bases stayed unmatched. The CDR3 here is CASSQGLAGVAEQYF. The covered CDR3 bases are TGTGCCAGCAGCCAGGGACTAGCGGGAGTTGCCGAG.

Points on this clone: The read terminates 3 residues ahead of where the CDR3 ends, so the germline J gene completes it. The gene calls are TRBV18 and TRBJ2-3; 7 bases are a match to TRBD1. There are 13 residues in the CDR3. Germline CDR1 reads KGHSH; CDR2 reads LQKENI. The CDR3 protein is CASSPGQAETQYF. Partial CDR3 DNA: TGTGCCAGCTCCCCTGGACAGGCGGAGACG. Complete variable domain (other parts from reference TRBV18 and TRBJ2-3): NAGVMQNPRHLVRRRGQEARLRCSPMKGHSHVYWYRQLPEEGLKFMVYLQKENIIDESGMPKERFSAEFPKEGPSILRIQQVVRGDSAAYFCASSPGQAETQYFGPGTRLTVL.

Notes on this clone: The read finishes 3 residues shy of the CDR3 end, and the germline J gene is used to complete it. The V gene is TRBV18, the J gene TRBJ1-2, with D hard to call. This CDR3 is 14 amino acids long. CDR1 is KGHSH and CDR2 is LQKENI in the germline V gene. CDR3 region: CASSPPTSLNDYTF. The CDR3 DNA, read in part, is TGTGCCAGCTCACCACCGACTAGCCTGAATGAC. The whole variable domain, remainder taken from reference TRBV18 and TRBJ1-2, is NAGVMQNPRHLVRRRGQEARLRCSPMKGHSHVYWYRQLPEEGLKFMVYLQKENIIDESGMPKERFSAEFPKEGPSILRIQQVVRGDSAAYFCASSPPTSLNDYTFGSGTRLTVV.

The CDR3 sequence is CASSPSSAGTFYEQYF. The covered CDR3 bases are TGTGCCAGCAGCCCCTCTTCAGCGGGGACCTTCTACGAG. The chain is built from TRBV6-2 or TRBV6-3 and TRBJ2-7, with 7 bases that match TRBD2. The read terminates 3 residues before the CDR3 end, so the remaining end is supplied by the germline J gene. The CDR3 length is 16 residues. V lost 6 bases and J lost 3; bases outside the gene matches: 14. Per germline, CDR1 MNHEY and CDR2 SVGEGT.